A selection of T cell receptor beta chains follows, all from one sample in a study of control samples from healthy donors and cancer patients. Some clones are missing from TCRdb's copy, which holds only in-frame ones; the method was immunoSEQ multiplex PCR. The table includes some 170,000 clones, about 95% detected once. Sequenced input: PBMCs. The receptor set was obtained from a man in his sixties with colorectal cancer. Each CDR3 is given with its conserved first and last residue. D genes are given only for firm matches.

CDR3 length,D gene,V gene,CDR3 protein
15,TRBD2,TRBV2,CASSGSGGFRETQYF
14,-,TRBV29-1,CSSKGGATYNEQFF
14,TRBD1,TRBV4-1,CASSQVVQGYEQYF
15,-,TRBV3-1/TRBV3-2,CASSPSGPNTGELFF
19,TRBD2,TRBV7-9,CASTPNWRLAGGLGDTQYF
12,-,TRBV4-3,CASSQVGTEAFF
14,TRBD1,TRBV6-2/TRBV6-3,CASSGGQGAYGYTF
14,-,TRBV27,CASSRWRPQETQYF
13,-,TRBV6-5,CASSYSGAGADYF
14,TRBD1,TRBV5-6,CASSRGQVASPLHF
14,-,TRBV9,CASTRDLTNSPLHF
15,TRBD1,TRBV11-2,CASSSLRDRGYEQYF
12,-,TRBV5-1,CASSPRGDTQYF
13,-,TRBV5-1,CASSSQVNTEAFF
17,TRBD2,TRBV3-1/TRBV3-2,CASSHRGLAGGFETQYF
15,TRBD1,TRBV13,CASSSTGGRDTEAFF
20,-,TRBV5-1,CASSLEAPGQGMPTNEKLFF
16,-,TRBV28,CASCSWQGKGNQPQHF
14,-,TRBV27,CASRRAQSTDTQYF
15,TRBD2,TRBV5-6,CASSLAGTNTGELFF
18,TRBD1,TRBV5-1,CASSLGLSGTGLSYEQYF
15,-,TRBV4-3,CASSQARRGDEKLFF
11,-,TRBV3-1/TRBV3-2,CASRGTSEAFF
14,-,TRBV15,CATSRGTETYGYTF
14,TRBD2,TRBV5-6,CASSLVWRGVEQYF
13,-,TRBV18,CASSPDEGTEAFF
13,TRBD2,TRBV11-3,CASSGTRGGEQFF
15,-,TRBV14,CASSLDIDSGNTIYF
14,TRBD2,TRBV29-1,CSVEVQRGANEQFF
14,-,TRBV18,CASSPPGEIEKLFF
16,-,TRBV19,CASKGMGAENNSPLHF
15,TRBD1,TRBV5-1,CASSPGQGAMGGYTF
14,TRBD1,TRBV12-5,CASGLGQGTFEQYF
13,-,TRBV2,CASSRRALYEQYF
15,-,TRBV3-1/TRBV3-2,CASSQGRGSTDTQYF
13,-,TRBV30,CAWYGPGGYGYTF
14,TRBD1,TRBV7-8,CASSPRQGAHEQYF